This T cell receptor (beta chain) was sequenced during a study of Graves' ophthalmopathy and Graves' hyperthyroidism. General study points: With approximately 90% sensitivity and approximately 80% specificity, a 13-signature model separated ophthalmopathy from stable hyperthyroidism.

As regards this clonotype: As yet, its antigen is unknown.

RNA served as the template for amplifying TCR beta CDR3 regions. RT-PCR with HTBI primers came first, then second-round multiplex PCR. TCRdb re-analysed the multiplex PCR reads in MiXCR, keeping a single row per CDR3 protein. The sample has 600,000 to 700,000 distinct CDR3 sequences, 35% to 45% seen once. The receptor was isolated from an adult man with Graves' ophthalmopathy. The sequenced material came from peripheral blood.

CDR3 residues: CASSRDTHGYTF. The CDR3 DNA sequence: TGTGCCAGCAGTCGGGACACCCATGGCTACACCTTC. The chain is built from TRBV25-1 and TRBJ1-2, with D possibly being TRBD1 (6 bases). Trimming removed 5 bases at V and 6 bases at J, with 10 bases between. Germline V CDR1 and CDR2: MGHDK, SYGVNS. CDR3 length: 12 residues.